The next 7 T cell receptor beta chains were all read from a single sample in a study of T cells in Graves' hyperthyroidism and ophthalmopathy. Template material for amplifying TCR beta CDR3 regions consisted of RNA transcripts. The study used the HTBI primer set for a first-round RT-PCR of the TCR CDR3. One entry per CDR3 protein results from TCRdb running MiXCR on the multiplex PCR reads. The sample contains 490,000 or so distinct CDR3 sequences, approximately 49% of which appear only once. Specimen: peripheral blood or thyroid tissue (not recorded which). The receptors were sampled from an adult woman with Graves' disease, either hyperthyroidism or ophthalmopathy (not recorded which).

The chain combines TRBV7-2 with TRBJ2-5; D may be TRBD1 or TRBD2 (5 bases each). Germline V CDR1 and CDR2: SGHTA, FQGNSA. The CDR3 has 15 amino acids. Between the trimmed V and J ends, which lost 4 bases and 4 bases, there was a span of 16 bases. The CDR3 region has the DNA TGTGCCAGCAGCTCGCGAAGGGGAGAAATAGAGACCCAGTACTTC. Encoded protein: CASSSRRGEIETQYF.

This clonotype was detected many times. The J gene is TRBJ1-1, the V gene TRBV5-1; D is perhaps TRBD1 (6 bases). Germline CDR1 and CDR2: SGHRS and YFSETQ. V lost 2 bases and J 3 bases, leaving 8 bases between the germline ends. The CDR3 extends over 13 amino acids. The chain's CDR3 is CASSLQGHTEAFF. CDR3 sequence (DNA): TGCGCCAGCAGCTTACAGGGACACACTGAAGCTTTCTTT.

This clonotype was seen a few times. Its ends do not fully match the called genes, so a read error is possible. This chain uses TRBV6-5 with TRBJ1-5; D is uncertain. This CDR3 is built from 13 residues. From germline, CDR1 is MNHEY and CDR2 SVGAGI. In DNA form, the CDR3 reads TGTGCCATCAGTAAGGGTGGGCAAGAGACCCAGCATTTT. This sequence encodes CAISKGGQETQHF.

This clonotype was counted only a few times. The chain joins TRBV6-6 to TRBJ2-2; 8 bases agree with TRBD1. This CDR3 region has 15 residues. Per the germline V gene, CDR1 is MNHNY and CDR2 is SVGAGI (reference sequence). Trimming at V came to 7 bases and at J to 3 bases, leaving 7 bases not matched to a gene. CDR3 protein: CASIMDRVHTGELFF. In nucleotides, the CDR3 is TGTGCCAGCATCATGGACAGGGTCCACACCGGGGAGCTGTTTTTT.

The DNA for the CDR3 is TGCGCCAGCAGCCTACAGGGTCATAATTCACCCCTCCACTTT. Its protein product is CASSLQGHNSPLHF. V gene TRBV5-1 combines with J gene TRBJ1-6, with D tentatively TRBD1 (6 bases). This CDR3 region has 14 residues. Germline V gene lookup returns CDR1 SGHRS and CDR2 YFSETQ. V was shortened by 4 bases and J by 5 bases, with 10 bases between the two germline ends.

The chain uses TRBV29-1 and TRBJ2-7; TRBD2 agrees at 8 bases. The germline V gene encodes CDR1 SQVTM and CDR2 ANQGSEA. The CDR3 is 13 amino acids. Trimming took 1 base from V and 3 from J; bases not matched to a gene: 2. The CDR3 spells CSVEAGGHYEQYF. The CDR3, as DNA: TGCAGCGTTGAAGCGGGAGGGCACTACGAGCAGTACTTC.

The V gene is TRBV12-3 or TRBV12-4, the J gene TRBJ2-7, with TRBD2 matching 7 bases. The junction had 3 bases not matched to a gene; V was cut back by 1 base and J by 6 bases. CDR3 length equals 13 residues. The CDR3 DNA is TGTGCCAGCAGTTTAGGGACTAGGGTCGAGCAGTACTTC. Protein sequence: CASSLGTRVEQYF.